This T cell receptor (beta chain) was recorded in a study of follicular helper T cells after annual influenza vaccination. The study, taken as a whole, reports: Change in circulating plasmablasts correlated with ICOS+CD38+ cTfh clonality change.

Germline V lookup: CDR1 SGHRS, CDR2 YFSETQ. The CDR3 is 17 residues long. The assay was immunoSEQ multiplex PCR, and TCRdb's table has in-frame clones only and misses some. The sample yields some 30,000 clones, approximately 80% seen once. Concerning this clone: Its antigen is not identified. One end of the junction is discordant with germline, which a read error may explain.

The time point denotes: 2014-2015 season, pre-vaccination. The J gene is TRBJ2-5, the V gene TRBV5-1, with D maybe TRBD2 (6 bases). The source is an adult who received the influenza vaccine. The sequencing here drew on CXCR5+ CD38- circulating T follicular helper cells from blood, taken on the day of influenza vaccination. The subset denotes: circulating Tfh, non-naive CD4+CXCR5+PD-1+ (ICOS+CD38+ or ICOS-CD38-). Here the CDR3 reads CANSLARDSVYQETQYF. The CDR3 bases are TGCGCCAACAGCTTGGCCAGGGACTCCGTGTACCAAGAGACCCAGTACTTC. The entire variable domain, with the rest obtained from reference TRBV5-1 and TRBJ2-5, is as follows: KAGVTQTPRYLIKTRGQQVTLSCSPISGHRSVSWYQQTPGQGLQFLFEYFSETQRNKGNFPGRFSGRQFSNSRSEMNVSTLELGDSALYLCANSLARDSVYQETQYFGPGTRLLVL.